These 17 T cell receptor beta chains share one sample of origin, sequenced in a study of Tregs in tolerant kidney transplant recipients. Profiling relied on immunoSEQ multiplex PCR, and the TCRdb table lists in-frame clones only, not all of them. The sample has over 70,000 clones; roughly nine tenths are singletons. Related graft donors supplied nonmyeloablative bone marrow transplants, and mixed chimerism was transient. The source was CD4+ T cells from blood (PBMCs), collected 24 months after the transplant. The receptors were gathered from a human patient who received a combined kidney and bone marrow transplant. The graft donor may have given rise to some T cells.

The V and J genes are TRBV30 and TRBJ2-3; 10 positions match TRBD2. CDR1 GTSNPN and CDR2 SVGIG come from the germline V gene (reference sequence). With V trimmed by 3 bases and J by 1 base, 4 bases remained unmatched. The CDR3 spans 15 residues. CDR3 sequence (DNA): TGTGCCTGGAGACCCCTAGCGGGGGGCACAGATACGCAGTATTTT. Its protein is CAWRPLAGGTDTQYF.

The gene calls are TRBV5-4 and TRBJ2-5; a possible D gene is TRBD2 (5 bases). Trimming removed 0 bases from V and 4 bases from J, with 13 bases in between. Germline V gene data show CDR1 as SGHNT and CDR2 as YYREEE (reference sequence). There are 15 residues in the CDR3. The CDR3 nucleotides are TGTGCCAGCAGCTTGGATCGTGGCGGGTTAGAGACCCAGTACTTC. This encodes CASSLDRGGLETQYF.

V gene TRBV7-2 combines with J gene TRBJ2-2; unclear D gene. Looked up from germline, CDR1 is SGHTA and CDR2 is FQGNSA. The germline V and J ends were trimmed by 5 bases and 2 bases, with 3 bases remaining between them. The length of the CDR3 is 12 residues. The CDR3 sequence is CASSVNTGELFF. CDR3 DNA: TGTGCCAGCAGCGTAAACACCGGGGAGCTGTTTTTT.

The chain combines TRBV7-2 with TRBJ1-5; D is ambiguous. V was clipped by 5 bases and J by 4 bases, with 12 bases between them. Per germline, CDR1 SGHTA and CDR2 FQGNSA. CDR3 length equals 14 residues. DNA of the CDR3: TGTGCCAGCAGCCGACAAATTACTAATCAGCCCCAGCATTTT. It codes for CASSRQITNQPQHF.

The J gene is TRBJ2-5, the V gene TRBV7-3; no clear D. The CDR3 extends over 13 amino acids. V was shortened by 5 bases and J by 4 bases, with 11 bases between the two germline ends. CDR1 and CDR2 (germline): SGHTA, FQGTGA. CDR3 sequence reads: CASSLSLGETQYF. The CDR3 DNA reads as TGTGCCAGCAGCCTGAGCCTCGGAGAGACCCAGTACTTC. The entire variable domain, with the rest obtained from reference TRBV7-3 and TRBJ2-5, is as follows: GAGVSQTPSNKVTEKGKYVELRCDPISGHTALYWYRQSLGQGPEFLIYFQGTGAADDSGLPNDRFFAVRPEGSVSTLKIQRTERGDSAVYLCASSLSLGETQYFGPGTRLLVL.

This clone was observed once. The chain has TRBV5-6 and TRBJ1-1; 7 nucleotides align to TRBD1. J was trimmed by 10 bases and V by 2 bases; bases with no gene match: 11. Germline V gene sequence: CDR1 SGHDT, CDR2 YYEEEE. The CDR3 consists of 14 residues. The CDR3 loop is CASSFTGAPDGAFF. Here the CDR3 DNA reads TGTGCCAGCAGCTTTACAGGGGCCCCTGACGGAGCTTTCTTT. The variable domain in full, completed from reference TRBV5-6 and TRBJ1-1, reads DAGVTQSPTHLIKTRGQQVTLRCSPKSGHDTVSWYQQALGQGPQFIFQYYEEEERQRGNFPDRFSGHQFPNYSSELNVNALLLGDSALYLCASSFTGAPDGAFFGQGTRLTVV.

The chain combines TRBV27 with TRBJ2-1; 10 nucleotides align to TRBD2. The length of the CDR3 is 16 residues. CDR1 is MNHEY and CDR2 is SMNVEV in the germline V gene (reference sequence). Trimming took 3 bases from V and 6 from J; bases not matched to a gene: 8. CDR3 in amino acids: CASSFRAGGPPNEQFF. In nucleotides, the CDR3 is TGTGCCAGCAGTTTCCGAGCGGGAGGGCCTCCCAATGAGCAGTTCTTC.

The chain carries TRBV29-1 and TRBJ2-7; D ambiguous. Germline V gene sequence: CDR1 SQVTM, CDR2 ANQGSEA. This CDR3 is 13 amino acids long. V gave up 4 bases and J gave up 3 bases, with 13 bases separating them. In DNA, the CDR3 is TGCAGCGTTGCACCTAGTATCAACTACGAGCAGTACTTC. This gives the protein CSVAPSINYEQYF.

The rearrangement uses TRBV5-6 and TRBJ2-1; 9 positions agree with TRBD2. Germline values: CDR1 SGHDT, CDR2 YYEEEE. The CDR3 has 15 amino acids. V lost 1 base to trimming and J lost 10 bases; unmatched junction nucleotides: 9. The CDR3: CASSLMVAGVVEQFF. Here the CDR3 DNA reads TGTGCCAGCAGCTTGATGGTAGCGGGAGTGGTAGAGCAGTTCTTC.

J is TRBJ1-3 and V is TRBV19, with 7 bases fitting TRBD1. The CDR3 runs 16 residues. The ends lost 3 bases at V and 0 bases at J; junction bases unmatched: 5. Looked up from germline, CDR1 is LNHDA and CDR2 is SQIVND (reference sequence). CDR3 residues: CASSMRDSFSGNTIYF. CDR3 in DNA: TGTGCCAGTAGTATGCGGGACAGTTTCTCTGGAAACACCATATATTTT.

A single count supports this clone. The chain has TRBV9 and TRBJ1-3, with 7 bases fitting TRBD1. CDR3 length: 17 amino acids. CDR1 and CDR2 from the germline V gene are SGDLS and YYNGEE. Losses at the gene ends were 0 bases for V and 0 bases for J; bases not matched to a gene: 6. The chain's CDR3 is CASSVAYYRGSGNTIYF. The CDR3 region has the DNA TGTGCCAGCAGCGTAGCCTACTACAGGGGCTCTGGAAACACCATATATTTT.

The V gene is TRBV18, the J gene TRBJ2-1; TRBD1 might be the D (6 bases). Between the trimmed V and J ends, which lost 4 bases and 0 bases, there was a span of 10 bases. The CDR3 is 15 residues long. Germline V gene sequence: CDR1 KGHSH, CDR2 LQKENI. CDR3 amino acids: CASSRTEDSYNEQFF. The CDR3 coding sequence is TGTGCCAGCTCACGGACAGAGGACTCCTACAATGAGCAGTTCTTC.

CDR3 region: CSVLTDSAFGTQYF. In DNA, the CDR3 is TGCAGCGTTTTGACGGATAGCGCTTTTGGGACCCAGTACTTC. The chain combines TRBV29-1 with TRBJ2-5; perhaps TRBD2 as D (5 bases). V dropped 5 bases and J dropped 7 bases, with 20 bases sitting between them. The CDR3 totals 14 residues. Germline V gives CDR1 SQVTM, CDR2 ANQGSEA.

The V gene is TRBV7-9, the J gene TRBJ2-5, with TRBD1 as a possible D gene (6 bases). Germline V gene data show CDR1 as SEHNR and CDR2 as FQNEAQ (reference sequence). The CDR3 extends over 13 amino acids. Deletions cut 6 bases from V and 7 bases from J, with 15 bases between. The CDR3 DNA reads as TGTGCCAGCAGTTTTACGTCAGGGGTGACCCAGTACTTC. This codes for CASSFTSGVTQYF.

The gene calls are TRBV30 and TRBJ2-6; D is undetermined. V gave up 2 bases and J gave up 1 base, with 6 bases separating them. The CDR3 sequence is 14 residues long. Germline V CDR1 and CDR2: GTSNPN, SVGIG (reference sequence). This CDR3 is CAWSLVSGANVLTF. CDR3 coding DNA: TGTGCCTGGAGTTTAGTGTCTGGGGCCAACGTCCTGACTTTC.

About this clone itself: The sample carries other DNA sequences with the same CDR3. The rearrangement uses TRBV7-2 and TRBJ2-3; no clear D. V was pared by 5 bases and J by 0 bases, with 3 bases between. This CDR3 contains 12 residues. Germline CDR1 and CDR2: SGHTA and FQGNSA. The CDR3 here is CASSQSTDTQYF. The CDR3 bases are TGTGCCAGCAGCCAAAGCACAGATACGCAGTATTTT.

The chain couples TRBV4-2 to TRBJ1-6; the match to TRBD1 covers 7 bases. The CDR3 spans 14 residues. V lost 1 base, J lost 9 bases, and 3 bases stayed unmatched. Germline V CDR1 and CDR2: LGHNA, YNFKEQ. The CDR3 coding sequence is TGTGCCAGCAGCCAAGGAGGGGGCGGTTCACCCCTCCACTTT. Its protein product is CASSQGGGGSPLHF.